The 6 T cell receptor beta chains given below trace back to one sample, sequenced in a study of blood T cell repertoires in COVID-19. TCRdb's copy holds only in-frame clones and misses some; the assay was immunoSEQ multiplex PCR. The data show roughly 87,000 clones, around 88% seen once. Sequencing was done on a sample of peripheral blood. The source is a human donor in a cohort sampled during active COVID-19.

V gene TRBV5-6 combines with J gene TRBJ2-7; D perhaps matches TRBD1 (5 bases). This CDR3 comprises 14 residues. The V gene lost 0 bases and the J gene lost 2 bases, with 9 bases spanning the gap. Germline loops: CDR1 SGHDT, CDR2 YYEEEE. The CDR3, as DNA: TGTGCCAGCAGCTTGGCTGGGGCCGCCTACGAGCAGTACTTC. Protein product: CASSLAGAAYEQYF.

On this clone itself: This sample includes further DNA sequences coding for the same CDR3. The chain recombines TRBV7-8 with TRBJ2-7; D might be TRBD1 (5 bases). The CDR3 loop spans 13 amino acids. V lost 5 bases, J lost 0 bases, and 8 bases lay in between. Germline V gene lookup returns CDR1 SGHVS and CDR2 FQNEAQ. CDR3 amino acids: CASSPRGSYEQYF. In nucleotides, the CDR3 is TGTGCCAGCAGCCCAAGGGGCTCCTACGAGCAGTACTTC.

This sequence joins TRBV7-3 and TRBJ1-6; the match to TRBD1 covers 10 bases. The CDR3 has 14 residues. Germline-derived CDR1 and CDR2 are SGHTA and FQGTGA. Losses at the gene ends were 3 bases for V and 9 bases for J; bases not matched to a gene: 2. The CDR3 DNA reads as TGTGCCAGCAGCTTTGGACAGGGGGTTTCACCCCTCCACTTT. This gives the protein CASSFGQGVSPLHF.

CDR3 sequence (DNA): TGTGCCAGCAGTGACGATGACCCCGGGACAGGGGGCTCTGACTATGGCTACACCTTC. Residues: CASSDDDPGTGGSDYGYTF. The chain uses TRBV2 and TRBJ1-2, with 12 bases aligning to TRBD1. CDR1 and CDR2 (germline): SNHLY, FYNNEI. V gave up 3 bases and J gave up 3 bases; unmatched junction bases: 14. The CDR3 totals 19 residues.

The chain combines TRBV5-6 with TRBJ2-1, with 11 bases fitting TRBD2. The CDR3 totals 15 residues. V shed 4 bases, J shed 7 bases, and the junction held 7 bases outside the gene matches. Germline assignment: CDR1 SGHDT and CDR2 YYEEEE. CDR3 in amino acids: CASSDSGGAFNEQFF. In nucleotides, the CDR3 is TGTGCCAGCAGCGATAGCGGGGGGGCTTTTAATGAGCAGTTCTTC.

CDR3 amino acids: CASSAPGLAGGSYNEQFF. The DNA of the CDR3 is TGTGCCAGTAGTGCACCGGGACTAGCGGGAGGCTCCTACAATGAGCAGTTCTTC. This chain connects TRBV19 to TRBJ2-1; TRBD2 matches at 15 bases. The CDR3 loop spans 18 amino acids. With 5 bases clipped from V and 0 bases from J, the junction kept 5 bases outside the gene matches. In germline, CDR1 is LNHDA, CDR2 SQIVND (reference sequence).